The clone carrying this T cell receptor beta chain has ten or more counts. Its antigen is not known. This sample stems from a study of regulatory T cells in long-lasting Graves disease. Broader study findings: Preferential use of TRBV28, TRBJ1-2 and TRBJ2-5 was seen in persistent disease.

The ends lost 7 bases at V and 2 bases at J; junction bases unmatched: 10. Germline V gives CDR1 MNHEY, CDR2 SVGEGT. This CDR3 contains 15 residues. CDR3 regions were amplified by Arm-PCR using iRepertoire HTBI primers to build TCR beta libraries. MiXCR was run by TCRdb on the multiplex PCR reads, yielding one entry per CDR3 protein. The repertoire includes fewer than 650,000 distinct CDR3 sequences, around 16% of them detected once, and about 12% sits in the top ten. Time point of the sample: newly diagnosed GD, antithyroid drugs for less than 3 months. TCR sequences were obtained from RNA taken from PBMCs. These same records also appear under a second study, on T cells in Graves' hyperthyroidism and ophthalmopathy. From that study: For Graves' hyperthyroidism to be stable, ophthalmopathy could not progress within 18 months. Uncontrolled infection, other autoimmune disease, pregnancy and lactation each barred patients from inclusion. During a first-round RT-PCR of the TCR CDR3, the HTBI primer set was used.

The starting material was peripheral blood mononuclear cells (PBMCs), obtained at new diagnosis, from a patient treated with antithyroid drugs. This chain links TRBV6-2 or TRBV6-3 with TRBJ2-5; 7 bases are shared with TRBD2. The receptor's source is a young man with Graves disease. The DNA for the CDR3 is TGTGCCAGCAAATCTAGCGGACTTCCGCAAGAGACCCAGTACTTC. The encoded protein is CASKSSGLPQETQYF.